These 27 T cell receptor beta chains originate from one sample sequenced in a study of beta chain features in type 1 diabetes. Study-level results: In all four CD4+ subsets, TCRB CDR3 length was significantly, moderately reduced in type 1 diabetes.

The whole isolated RNA underwent reverse transcription, so sequencing captured expressed TCRB transcripts. TCRdb's table, derived via immunoSEQ multiplex PCR, lists solely in-frame clones and lacks some. Of roughly 100,000 clones in the sample, 25% to 35% were seen once. These receptors are not linked to any known antigen. The sample taken for sequencing was central memory CD4+ T cells from blood. All receptors derive from a woman between 18 and 30 years old with type 1 diabetes.

This clone has just a few counts. The V and J genes are TRBV2 and TRBJ2-3; TRBD1 might be the D (6 bases). Germline V CDR1 and CDR2: SNHLY, FYNNEI. Trimming stripped 6 bases from V and 2 bases from J, with 12 bases between. This CDR3 contains 14 residues. CDR3 sequence reads: CASRKQGFTDTQYF. For the CDR3, the DNA is TGTGCCAGCAGAAAACAGGGATTCACAGATACGCAGTATTTT.

This clone was seen many times. The V gene is TRBV18, the J gene TRBJ1-1, with a tentative D call TRBD1 (6 bases). The CDR3 is made up of 14 amino acids. The germline CDR1 and CDR2 sequences are KGHSH and LQKENI. The V end was cut by 6 bases, the J end by 4 bases, with 15 bases between. CDR3 nucleotide sequence: TGTGCCAGCTCCCAAGCTAGGGGGGGCACTGAAGCTTTCTTT. Translation gives CASSQARGGTEAFF.

This clone turned up a few times. This chain joins TRBV28 and TRBJ2-7, with a possible D match to TRBD2 (6 bases). With 6 bases removed from V and 1 base from J, the gap between germline ends came to 19 bases. The length of the CDR3 is 16 residues. Germline V lookup: CDR1 MDHEN, CDR2 SYDVKM. The CDR3 region has the DNA TGTGCCAGCAGCCTCCCCGTCTATCGGGGGTCCTACGAGCAGTACTTC. It is translated as CASSLPVYRGSYEQYF. The full variable domain, rest sourced from reference TRBV28 and TRBJ2-7, is DVKVTQSSRYLVKRTGEKVFLECVQDMDHENMFWYRQDPGLGLRLIYFSYDVKMKEKGDIPEGYSVSREKKERFSLILESASTNQTSMYLCASSLPVYRGSYEQYFGPGTRLTVT.

The V call is TRBV18, the J call TRBJ1-4; 9 bases line up with TRBD1. Germline CDR1 is KGHSH and CDR2 is LQKENI. With 0 bases clipped from V and 3 bases from J, the junction kept 2 bases outside the gene matches. This CDR3 has 16 residues. The DNA of the CDR3 is TGTGCCAGCTCACCACCGGGACAGGGACCTAATGAAAAACTGTTTTTT. Protein: CASSPPGQGPNEKLFF. The complete variable domain, with remaining parts taken from reference TRBV18 and TRBJ1-4, reads NAGVMQNPRHLVRRRGQEARLRCSPMKGHSHVYWYRQLPEEGLKFMVYLQKENIIDESGMPKERFSAEFPKEGPSILRIQQVVRGDSAAYFCASSPPGQGPNEKLFFGSGTQLSVL.

This clone has more than one count but fewer than ten. V usage is TRBV11-3 and J usage is TRBJ2-3; D uncertain. V was trimmed by 1 base and J by 6 bases, leaving 11 bases between them. The CDR3 length is 14 residues. Germline-derived CDR1 and CDR2 are SGHNT and YENEEA. CDR3 nucleotides: TGTGCCAGCAGCTTAGTACGGCCGAGGGATACGCAGTATTTT. It codes for CASSLVRPRDTQYF.

The CDR3 region is CASRLDRPYGYTF. The CDR3 coding sequence is TGTGCAAGTCGCTTAGACAGGCCCTATGGCTACACCTTC. The V call is TRBV12-2, the J call TRBJ1-2; the table assigns TRBD1, which was not confirmed against the DNA. TRBV12-2 is recorded as a pseudogene. CDR3 length equals 13 residues.

Only a few counts were recorded for this clone. As DNA, the CDR3 is TGTGCCAGCAGTGCCAACATGGGGAGGACAGATACGCAGTATTTT. Residues: CASSANMGRTDTQYF. The chain is built from TRBV6-5 and TRBJ2-3; tentative D call: TRBD2 (6 bases). The V gene lost 5 bases and the J gene lost 3 bases, with 15 bases spanning the gap. Germline CDR1 and CDR2: MNHEY and SVGAGI. The CDR3 covers 15 residues.

Relative to its sample, this clone is medium-sized. DNA for the CDR3: TGTGCCAGCAGCCCGATAAAACGGGACAGCCCCTCTGGGGCCAACGTCCTGACTTTC. This encodes CASSPIKRDSPSGANVLTF. The chain employs TRBV11-2 and TRBJ2-6; 7 nucleotides match TRBD1. From germline, CDR1 is SGHAT and CDR2 FQNNGV. With V trimmed by 5 bases and J by 0 bases, 13 bases remained unmatched. The CDR3 consists of 19 residues.

The gene calls are TRBV30 and TRBJ2-7, with TRBD2 identical over 7 bases. J gave up 5 bases and V 5 bases, and 3 bases lay outside the gene matches. The V gene's germline CDR1 is GTSNPN and CDR2 SVGIG (reference sequence). This CDR3 is built from 11 residues. The CDR3 loop is CAWGAGDEQYV. In DNA form, the CDR3 reads TGTGCCTGGGGCGCGGGGGACGAGCAGTACGTC.

This clone has more than one count but fewer than ten. The V and J genes are TRBV28 and TRBJ1-2; D unresolved. Trimming took 2 bases from V and 8 from J, leaving 18 bases between them. Germline-derived CDR1 and CDR2 are MDHEN and SYDVKM. The length of the CDR3 is 15 residues. The CDR3 DNA is TGTGCCAGCAGTTTAGTCATTAGAAGTTCGCGAGGCTACACCTTC. Translating it yields CASSLVIRSSRGYTF.

This clone was observed a handful of times. The V call is TRBV5-4, the J call TRBJ2-1, with 11 bases aligning to TRBD2. Trimming took 0 bases from V and 9 from J; bases not matched to a gene: 5. CDR1 and CDR2 from the germline V gene are SGHNT and YYREEE (reference sequence). This CDR3 contains 15 residues. CDR3 sequence reads: CASSLALAGVGEQFF. The DNA of the CDR3 is TGTGCCAGCAGCTTGGCACTAGCGGGAGTGGGTGAGCAGTTCTTC.

This clone has just a few counts. The chain couples TRBV6-1 to TRBJ1-5; unclear D gene. Trimming took off 3 bases at V and 0 bases at J, with 6 bases between the two ends. The CDR3 contains 14 residues. The V gene's germline CDR1 is MNHNS and CDR2 SASEGT. The CDR3 DNA follows: TGTGCCAGCAGTGAGAGAGATAGCAATCAGCCCCAGCATTTT. Translating it yields CASSERDSNQPQHF.

The V call is TRBV7-2, the J call TRBJ2-3; unclear D gene. The germline gives CDR1 SGHTA, CDR2 FQGNSA. There are 13 residues in the CDR3. Trimming cost V 4 bases and J 6 bases, with 11 bases left between them. The CDR3 sequence: CASSSAHADTQYF. The CDR3 nucleotides are TGTGCCAGCAGCTCCGCCCATGCGGATACGCAGTATTTT.

The chain uses TRBV9 and TRBJ1-2, with 7 bases lining up with TRBD1. CDR1 and CDR2 from the germline V gene are SGDLS and YYNGEE. CDR3 size: 13 residues. The V segment lost 4 bases and the J segment 2 bases; nucleotides outside the gene matches: 2. CDR3 DNA: TGTGCCAGCAGCCCACAGGGGAACTATGGCTACACCTTC. Translating gives CASSPQGNYGYTF.

This clone was observed a handful of times. This sequence joins TRBV28 and TRBJ1-5; D perhaps matches TRBD1 (5 bases). Per the germline V gene, CDR1 is MDHEN and CDR2 is SYDVKM. With 4 bases removed from V and 1 base from J, the gap between germline ends came to 20 bases. The length of the CDR3 is 18 residues. CDR3 sequence reads: CASSYLAGGSASNQPQHF. The CDR3 nucleotides read TGTGCCAGCAGTTATCTCGCCGGGGGATCGGCAAGCAATCAGCCCCAGCATTTT.

This clone appeared a few times. The chain joins TRBV27 to TRBJ2-2, with 9 positions matching TRBD2. This CDR3 region has 15 residues. With V trimmed by 5 bases and J by 1 base, 2 bases remained unmatched. Germline CDR1 MNHEY, CDR2 SMNVEV (reference sequence). CDR3 sequence (DNA): TGTGCCAGCAGTCATAGCGGGAGGAACACCGGGGAGCTGTTTTTT. Its protein is CASSHSGRNTGELFF.

The chain links TRBV7-2 to TRBJ1-2; 9 nucleotides line up with TRBD1. J lost 0 bases, V lost 4 bases, and 9 bases had no gene match. Germline V gene lookup returns CDR1 SGHTA and CDR2 FQGNSA. CDR3 size: 17 residues. The CDR3 nucleotides read TGTGCCAGCAGCTGGGACAGGGAGTTGGGATCTAACTATGGCTACACCTTC. Protein: CASSWDRELGSNYGYTF.

In this sample, this clone turned up a few times. The chain combines TRBV7-9 with TRBJ2-4; no reliable D call. This CDR3 has 14 amino acids. Per germline, CDR1 SEHNR and CDR2 FQNEAQ (reference sequence). The V end was cut by 5 bases, the J end by 0 bases, with 8 bases between. This chain's CDR3 is CASSPQTAKNIQYF. In nucleotides, the CDR3 is TGTGCCAGCAGCCCACAAACAGCCAAAAACATTCAGTACTTC.

This clone was seen only a few times. The DNA for the CDR3 is TGTGCCAGCAGTTTAATGAGTTATGGCTACACCTTC. Translated: CASSLMSYGYTF. The J gene is TRBJ1-2, the V gene TRBV28, with D unresolved. The length of the CDR3 is 12 residues. Trimming removed 2 bases from V and 5 bases from J, with 6 bases in between. The germline V gene encodes CDR1 MDHEN and CDR2 SYDVKM.

The V and J genes are TRBV5-4 and TRBJ1-5, with 8 nucleotides matching TRBD1. Germline trimming cut 4 bases from V and 4 bases from J; bases unmatched to any gene: 4. There are 14 residues in the CDR3. Germline CDR1 and CDR2: SGHNT and YYREEE (reference sequence). Written as DNA, the CDR3 is TGTGCCAGCAGCCAGGACAGGGAAAATCAGCCCCAGCATTTT. It yields the protein CASSQDRENQPQHF.

The chain uses TRBV20-1 and TRBJ1-2, with D unresolved. The CDR3 totals 11 residues. Germline V CDR1 and CDR2: DFQATT, SNEGSKA (reference sequence). CDR3 DNA sequence: TGCAGCCTACTAACTAACTATGGCTACACCTTC. Its protein product is CSLLTNYGYTF.

Ten or more counts support this clone. The genes are TRBV29-1 and TRBJ1-1; 7 bases align to TRBD1. The CDR3 totals 13 residues. Per germline, CDR1 SQVTM and CDR2 ANQGSEA. J was trimmed by 0 bases and V by 6 bases; bases with no gene match: 4. The CDR3 sequence: CSVGGQMNTEAFF. The CDR3 coding sequence is TGCAGCGTAGGGGGACAGATGAACACTGAAGCTTTCTTT.

This clone occurred a few times. V and J are TRBV18 and TRBJ1-1; D not certain. CDR1 and CDR2 from the germline V gene are KGHSH and LQKENI. The CDR3 runs 13 residues. Trimming cost V 5 bases and J 3 bases, with 10 bases left between them. The CDR3 DNA reads as TGTGCCAGCTCAAGTAACGGAGACACTGAAGCTTTCTTT. Translation gives CASSSNGDTEAFF.

The rearrangement links TRBV7-6 to TRBJ1-1; tentatively, D is TRBD1 (6 bases). This CDR3 has 15 amino acids. Trimming removed 7 bases from V and 4 bases from J, with 19 bases in between. Germline lookup yields CDR1 SGHVS and CDR2 FNYEAQ. CDR3 loop: CASTKMGGAGTEAFF. CDR3 DNA sequence: TGTGCCAGCACTAAAATGGGGGGGGCCGGCACTGAAGCTTTCTTT.

This chain connects TRBV7-2 to TRBJ1-5, with 7 positions matching TRBD1. J gave up 4 bases and V 7 bases, and 10 bases lay outside the gene matches. The CDR3 runs 15 residues. From germline, CDR1 is SGHTA and CDR2 FQGNSA. CDR3 region: CASNMIPGQNQPQHF. CDR3 DNA: TGTGCCAGCAACATGATACCGGGACAGAATCAGCCCCAGCATTTT.

This chain uses TRBV2 with TRBJ1-1; TRBD1 aligns across 8 bases. Germline CDR1 SNHLY, CDR2 FYNNEI. V was clipped by 7 bases and J by 3 bases; unmatched bases: 4. The CDR3 runs to 13 residues. DNA for the CDR3: TGTGCCAGCACCAGGGGGCGAGACACTGAAGCTTTCTTT. Amino acids: CASTRGRDTEAFF.

CDR3 coding DNA: TGTGCCAGCCTTGCGTATAGCGGGAGGTCTCTCTCCGGGGAGCTGTTTTTT. Amino acids: CASLAYSGRSLSGELFF. The rearrangement uses TRBV19 and TRBJ2-2; 10 bases fit TRBD2. The germline gives CDR1 LNHDA, CDR2 SQIVND (reference sequence). This CDR3 is built from 17 residues. V lost 9 bases, J lost 6 bases, and 16 bases stayed unmatched.